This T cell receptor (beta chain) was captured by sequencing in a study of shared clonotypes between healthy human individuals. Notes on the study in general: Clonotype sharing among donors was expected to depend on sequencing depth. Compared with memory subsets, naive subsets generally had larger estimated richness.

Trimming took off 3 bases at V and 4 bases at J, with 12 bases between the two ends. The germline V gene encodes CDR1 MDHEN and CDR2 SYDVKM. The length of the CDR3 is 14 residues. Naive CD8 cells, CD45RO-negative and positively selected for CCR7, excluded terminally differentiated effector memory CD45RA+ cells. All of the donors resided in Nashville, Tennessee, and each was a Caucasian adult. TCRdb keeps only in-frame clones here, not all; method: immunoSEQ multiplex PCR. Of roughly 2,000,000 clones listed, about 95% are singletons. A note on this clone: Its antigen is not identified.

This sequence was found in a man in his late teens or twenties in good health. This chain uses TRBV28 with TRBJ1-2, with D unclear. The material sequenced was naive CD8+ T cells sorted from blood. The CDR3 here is CASSFQMIGYGYTF. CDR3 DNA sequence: TGTGCCAGCAGTTTTCAGATGATCGGCTATGGCTACACCTTC.